These 30 T cell receptor beta chains were sequenced from one sample in a study of cytomegalovirus exposure and HLA in healthy donors. It was with 60 Vbeta and 13 Jbeta primers that the PCR ran. Clones were read by immunoSEQ multiplex PCR, and TCRdb kept only the in-frame ones, dropping some. There are 200,000 to 300,000 clones in the sample; roughly 81% occur only once, and approximately 2% lies in the top ten. The sequenced material came from PBMCs. The receptors here all came from a woman aged 40 to 55 in good health and CMV-seropositive.

The J gene is TRBJ1-5, the V gene TRBV6-1, with D maybe TRBD1 (6 bases). The CDR3 totals 14 residues. Germline V gene sequence: CDR1 MNHNS, CDR2 SASEGT. Trimming stripped 1 base from V and 7 bases from J, with 11 bases between. CDR3 protein: CASSEVAGEQPQHF. The CDR3 nucleotides read TGTGCCAGCAGTGAAGTGGCAGGGGAACAGCCCCAGCATTTT.

This clone was seen a single time. The J gene is TRBJ2-7, the V gene TRBV6-5; 7 bases agree with TRBD1. This CDR3 is 15 amino acids long. The J segment lost 4 bases and the V segment lost 4 bases, leaving 10 bases of the junction unmatched. CDR1 is MNHEY, CDR2 SVGAGI, per germline. The CDR3 nucleotides are TGTGCCAGCAGTTCGCCCGGGACAGCGTATTACGAGCAGTACTTC. Residues: CASSSPGTAYYEQYF.

The chain employs TRBV7-6 and TRBJ1-4; D is possibly TRBD1 (6 bases). The CDR3 is made up of 16 amino acids. Trimming left V 5 bases short and J 3 bases short, with 16 bases between. Per germline, CDR1 SGHVS and CDR2 FNYEAQ. Written as DNA, the CDR3 is TGTGCCAGCAGCCAAGGCAGGGGTGAAGCTAATGAAAAACTGTTTTTT. Its translation: CASSQGRGEANEKLFF.

This clone was seen only a few times. The chain combines TRBV6-5 with TRBJ2-3; 8 bases fit TRBD1. This CDR3 contains 16 residues. Germline CDR1 reads MNHEY; CDR2 reads SVGAGI. The V gene end was trimmed by 4 bases and the J gene end by 1 base; junction bases not matched to a gene: 7. The CDR3 bases are TGTGCCAGCAGTTCCGGGACAGGATCGCGCACAGATACGCAGTATTTT. As protein: CASSSGTGSRTDTQYF.

This clone has only one observation. The rearrangement uses TRBV11-3 and TRBJ2-3; maybe TRBD2 (6 bases). Germline assignment: CDR1 SGHNT and CDR2 YENEEA. V lost 4 bases to trimming and J lost 8 bases, with 16 bases between them. The CDR3 has 14 residues. CDR3 DNA sequence: TGTGCCAGCAGCTCCACGGTACTAGCTGGTACGCAGTATTTT. This encodes CASSSTVLAGTQYF.

This chain links TRBV5-4 with TRBJ1-2; perhaps TRBD1 as D (6 bases). Per the germline V gene, CDR1 is SGHNT and CDR2 is YYREEE (reference sequence). CDR3 size: 14 residues. V lost 3 bases and J 4 bases, leaving 13 bases between the germline ends. The CDR3 region is CASSSTGSGYGYTF. The CDR3 DNA is TGTGCCAGCAGCTCGACAGGTTCGGGCTATGGCTACACCTTC. Supplemented by reference TRBV5-4 and TRBJ1-2, the full variable domain reads ETGVTQSPTHLIKTRGQQVTLRCSSQSGHNTVSWYQQALGQGPQFIFQYYREEENGRGNFPPRFSGLQFPNYSSELNVNALELDDSALYLCASSSTGSGYGYTFGSGTRLTVV.

As for this clone: The junction departs from germline at one end; a sequencing error may be responsible. V gene TRBV30 combines with J gene TRBJ1-5; a weak D match, TRBD1 (6 bases). The length of the CDR3 is 15 residues. The germline V gene encodes CDR1 GTSNPN and CDR2 SVGIG (reference sequence). CDR3 protein: CVWEPTGRSNQPQHF. The CDR3 region has the DNA TGTGTCTGGGAGCCCACAGGGAGATCCAATCAGCCCCAGCATTTT.

In this sample, this clone turned up once. The chain joins TRBV10-2 to TRBJ1-5; D perhaps matches TRBD1 (6 bases). V shed 6 bases and J shed 2 bases, with 17 bases lying between them. Germline V gives CDR1 WSHSY, CDR2 SAAADI. This CDR3 region has 16 residues. The CDR3 DNA reads as TGCGCCAGCAGGGACGCGGGGGCGCGAGGCAATCAGCCCCAGCATTTT. It codes for CASRDAGARGNQPQHF.

This sequence joins TRBV30 and TRBJ2-5; D is ambiguous. The length of the CDR3 is 13 residues. V lost 2 bases, J lost 2 bases, and 9 bases lay in between. Germline-derived CDR1 and CDR2 are GTSNPN and SVGIG (reference sequence). CDR3 DNA: TGTGCCTGGAGTCGTAGCTCTCAAGAGACCCAGTACTTC. Translating it yields CAWSRSSQETQYF.

The V gene is TRBV21-1, the J gene TRBJ2-7; TRBD1 reflects the table's D call only, with no check against the DNA. TRBV21-1 counts as a pseudogene. This CDR3 is built from 18 residues. This chain's CDR3 is CASSQQSFTGTGGDEQYF. The CDR3 DNA reads as TGTGCCAGCAGCCAGCAATCCTTCACCGGGACAGGGGGCGACGAGCAGTACTTC.

The rearrangement joins TRBV7-9 to TRBJ2-1; TRBD1 aligns across 12 bases. The CDR3 extends over 16 amino acids. Germline CDR1 reads SEHNR; CDR2 reads FQNEAQ (reference sequence). The V gene end was trimmed by 2 bases and the J gene end by 7 bases; junction bases not matched to a gene: 6. The DNA for the CDR3 is TGTGCCAGCAGCTTAATTAGGGGACAGGGGGCTAATGAGCAGTTCTTC. Its translation is CASSLIRGQGANEQFF.

This clone occurred once. The V and J genes are TRBV6-5 and TRBJ1-5, with 8 bases lining up with TRBD1. The CDR3 has 14 residues. With V trimmed by 4 bases and J by 4 bases, 3 bases remained unmatched. From germline, CDR1 is MNHEY and CDR2 SVGAGI. This CDR3 is CASSLTGENQPQHF. The CDR3 nucleotides read TGTGCCAGCAGTTTGACAGGGGAAAATCAGCCCCAGCATTTT.

The V gene is TRBV27, the J gene TRBJ2-7; the D gene is possibly TRBD1 (6 bases). Germline V gene sequence: CDR1 MNHEY, CDR2 SMNVEV (reference sequence). Trimming shortened V by 3 bases and J by 3 bases, and 15 bases separated the two germline ends. CDR3 length: 15 amino acids. The CDR3 loop reads CASSFSSQGLYEQYF. In DNA form, the CDR3 reads TGTGCCAGCAGTTTTTCCTCGCAGGGGCTCTACGAGCAGTACTTC.

This clone was counted between two and nine times. V gene TRBV29-1 combines with J gene TRBJ1-1; 9 bases agree with TRBD1. Germline CDR1 is SQVTM and CDR2 is ANQGSEA. V gave up 6 bases and J gave up 4 bases; unmatched junction bases: 3. The CDR3 has 12 amino acids. CDR3 in amino acids: CSVGQGSTEAFF. The CDR3 coding sequence is TGCAGCGTAGGACAGGGGAGCACTGAAGCTTTCTTT.

The chain recombines TRBV29-1 with TRBJ2-1; 9 nucleotides agree with TRBD2. The V segment lost 3 bases and the J segment 8 bases; nucleotides outside the gene matches: 11. This CDR3 region has 15 residues. Germline-derived CDR1 and CDR2 are SQVTM and ANQGSEA. The CDR3 coding sequence is TGCAGCGTTGATTTCTGGGCTAGCGGGATATATGAGCAGTTCTTC. It is translated as CSVDFWASGIYEQFF.

The chain couples TRBV7-9 to TRBJ1-1, with 9 bases lining up with TRBD1. V dropped 1 base and J dropped 4; count of bases not matched to a gene: 4. This CDR3 is 15 amino acids long. CDR1 and CDR2 from the germline V gene are SEHNR and FQNEAQ (reference sequence). The CDR3, as DNA: TGTGCCAGCAGCTTAGTACAGGGGGCGAGCACTGAAGCTTTCTTT. Amino acids: CASSLVQGASTEAFF.

About this clone: The sample carries other DNA sequences with the same CDR3. The chain has TRBV28 and TRBJ2-7, with 9 bases fitting TRBD1. With V trimmed by 5 bases and J by 3 bases, 5 bases remained unmatched. CDR1 is MDHEN, CDR2 SYDVKM, per germline. The CDR3 is made up of 14 amino acids. The CDR3 spells CASSTPGQGYEQYF. DNA for the CDR3: TGTGCCAGCAGTACACCGGGACAGGGCTACGAGCAGTACTTC.

The V gene is TRBV9, the J gene TRBJ2-1; 7 bases agree with TRBD2. Germline assignment: CDR1 SGDLS and CDR2 YYNGEE. The trim removed 3 bases at V and 4 bases at J, leaving 13 bases unmatched. There are 17 residues in the CDR3. CDR3 protein: CASSETPQAGLYNEQFF. In DNA, the CDR3 is TGTGCCAGCAGCGAGACCCCCCAAGCGGGGCTGTACAATGAGCAGTTCTTC.

This chain uses TRBV2 with TRBJ2-3, with 9 bases aligning to TRBD2. CDR1 SNHLY and CDR2 FYNNEI come from the germline V gene. The CDR3 consists of 18 residues. V lost 6 bases, J lost 0 bases, and 13 bases stayed unmatched. The CDR3 region is CASRRVTSGAVSTDTQYF. CDR3 DNA: TGTGCCAGCAGGAGGGTGACTAGCGGTGCCGTTAGCACAGATACGCAGTATTTT.

The rearrangement links TRBV28 to TRBJ1-2, with a weak D call TRBD1 (5 bases). V gave up 6 bases and J gave up 4 bases, with 18 bases separating them. This CDR3 is 15 amino acids long. The germline V gene has CDR1 MDHEN and CDR2 SYDVKM. This CDR3 is CASSPADSVFYGYTF. DNA for the CDR3: TGTGCCAGCAGCCCGGCTGACAGTGTCTTCTATGGCTACACCTTC.

The rearrangement links TRBV5-4 to TRBJ1-2; 8 positions match TRBD1. The CDR3 length is 17 residues. The V gene's germline CDR1 is SGHNT and CDR2 YYREEE (reference sequence). Trimming took 3 bases from V and 4 from J; bases not matched to a gene: 14. The CDR3 DNA sequence: TGTGCCAGCAGCTCCCCGGGACAGGCAACGGACGTCTATGGCTACACCTTC. Its translation is CASSSPGQATDVYGYTF.

This chain connects TRBV27 to TRBJ1-4, with TRBD1 matching over 7 bases. This CDR3 contains 15 residues. J lost 3 bases, V lost 4 bases, and 5 bases had no gene match. Germline V gene lookup returns CDR1 MNHEY and CDR2 SMNVEV (reference sequence). The CDR3 bases are TGTGCCAGCAGTTCGATCGGGACAGCTAATGAAAAACTGTTTTTT. It specifies CASSSIGTANEKLFF.

The table lists this clone with a count of one. The V and J genes are TRBV27 and TRBJ2-7; 7 nucleotides align to TRBD1. V dropped 4 bases and J dropped 3; count of bases not matched to a gene: 3. This CDR3 contains 13 residues. Germline V lookup: CDR1 MNHEY, CDR2 SMNVEV (reference sequence). CDR3 nucleotides: TGTGCCAGCAGTTCCCAGGGGGACTACGAGCAGTACTTC. It encodes CASSSQGDYEQYF.

This clone is a singleton in its sample. J is TRBJ2-2 and V is TRBV18; no definite D call. V gave up 6 bases and J gave up 4 bases, with 6 bases separating them. This CDR3 region has 12 residues. Germline loops: CDR1 KGHSH, CDR2 LQKENI. In nucleotides, the CDR3 is TGTGCCAGCTCCTCCCCCACCGGGGAGCTGTTTTTT. This encodes CASSSPTGELFF.

This clone has only a few counts. The chain combines TRBV4-3 with TRBJ1-1; no firm D call. The V and J ends lost 4 bases and 1 base respectively, with 13 bases between them. The CDR3 consists of 15 residues. Germline CDR1 reads LGHNA; CDR2 reads YSLEER. CDR3 residues: CASSLMRTANTEAFF. The DNA of the CDR3 is TGCGCCAGCAGCCTTATGCGAACAGCGAACACTGAAGCTTTCTTT.

Of note for this clone: Additional DNA sequences in this sample encode the identical CDR3. The chain joins TRBV6-5 to TRBJ1-2; D not resolved. Germline CDR1 and CDR2: MNHEY and SVGAGI. Trimming pared 0 bases from V and 4 bases from J, leaving 9 bases between. CDR3 length: 14 residues. CDR3 in amino acids: CASSYSPGIYGYTF. The CDR3 nucleotides read TGTGCCAGCAGTTACTCTCCGGGGATCTATGGCTACACCTTC.

The CDR3 here is CASSQELSLASSYEQYF. The CDR3 DNA reads as TGCGCCAGCAGCCAAGAGCTGTCGCTAGCGAGCTCCTACGAGCAGTACTTC. This sequence joins TRBV4-3 and TRBJ2-7, with D possibly TRBD2 on 6 matching bases. This CDR3 spans 17 amino acids. With 0 bases removed from V and 0 bases from J, the gap between germline ends came to 15 bases. Germline CDR1 and CDR2: LGHNA and YSLEER.

The DNA of the CDR3 is TGTGCCAGCTCGCCCTTCGGGGGGGACAACTATGGCTACACCTTC. Translation gives CASSPFGGDNYGYTF. The rearrangement uses TRBV18 and TRBJ1-2; TRBD1 is a possible D gene (5 bases). Germline V gene data show CDR1 as KGHSH and CDR2 as LQKENI. The CDR3 covers 15 residues. V lost 6 bases and J 2 bases, leaving 16 bases between the germline ends.

This clone has just a few counts. This chain links TRBV9 with TRBJ1-5; 8 nucleotides align to TRBD1. Germline CDR1 SGDLS, CDR2 YYNGEE. Trimming took 4 bases from V and 4 from J; bases not matched to a gene: 4. This CDR3 has 14 amino acids. CDR3 in amino acids: CASSPTGENQPQHF. CDR3 bases: TGTGCCAGCAGCCCGACAGGGGAAAATCAGCCCCAGCATTTT. Drawing the rest from reference TRBV9 and TRBJ1-5, the complete variable domain is DSGVTQTPKHLITATGQRVTLRCSPRSGDLSVYWYQQSLDQGLQFLIQYYNGEERAKGNILERFSAQQFPDLHSELNLSSLELGDSALYFCASSPTGENQPQHFGDGTRLSIL.

This clone was picked up one time. V gene TRBV9 combines with J gene TRBJ1-3; D possibly corresponds to TRBD1 (6 bases). Deletions cut 0 bases from V and 2 bases from J, with 12 bases between. There are 16 residues in the CDR3. Germline CDR1 and CDR2: SGDLS and YYNGEE. The CDR3 DNA is TGTGCCAGCAGCGTAGGGGTCGGGGACACTGGAAACACCATATATTTT. This translates into CASSVGVGDTGNTIYF.